This T cell receptor beta chain was captured in a study of T cell repertoires in aging, cancer and after chemotherapy. TCR beta rearrangements were amplified from peripheral blood genomic DNA. TRB rearrangements spanning V, D and J were amplified using mixed TRB-A/B primers. TCRdb reanalysed the multiplex PCR reads using MiXCR and keeps one entry per CDR3 protein. The sample yields thousands of distinct CDR3 sequences, roughly 20% seen once. The CDR3 totals 11 residues. In germline, CDR1 is MDHEN, CDR2 SYDVKM. V lost 0 bases and J lost 8, with 2 bases in between. This TCR came from a human donor with a solid tumor. The sequencing sample was made of blood. This rearrangement joins TRBV28 to TRBJ2-1; no reliable D call. This CDR3 reads CASSLWDEQFF. The CDR3 region has the DNA TGTGCCAGCAGTTTATGGGATGAGCAGTTCTTC.